This T cell receptor (beta chain) appears in the sequencing data of a study of cytomegalovirus exposure and HLA in healthy donors (dated by TCRdb to the late 2010s). At the level of the whole study: An earlier analysis of 587 of the donors reported more than 250 Gb of sequence data and some 120 million unique TCR beta sequences from 150 million to 200 million T cells. Roughly 300 gigabases of sequencing data and 91 million or so unique TCR sequences made up an early release that covered over 550 HLA-typed donors. Of the roughly 410 genotyped donors, 75% to 85% were placed in the genetic ancestry cluster associated with self-reported Caucasian donors. The study aimed to test whether signatures of past pathogen exposure could be identified by cataloging public T cell receptors. Using immunosequencing, the study profiled T cell repertoires from 666 subjects and related those repertoires to cytomegalovirus serostatus. Along with the roughly 670-subject first cohort, a separate validation cohort of around 110 different subjects was used. High-throughput TCR immunosequencing, statistical association of individual TCRs with disease status, and machine learning were combined to predict cytomegalovirus infection status. A later analysis re-examined previously published TCR beta repertoires from 610 or so donors and added high-resolution HLA genotyping to investigate patterns of TCR occurrence. Rather than using new phenotypic data, the later analysis identified candidate immune exposures from TCR beta sequences and from how often those sequences occurred across donors. To decide whether each TCR beta V gene segment behaved as functional or pseudogenic, an earlier analysis of some 570 of the donors relied on high-throughput TCR beta sequencing. Donor age, sex, ethnicity and CMV serostatus were compiled together with the repertoire data. A later genetic analysis used genome-wide SNP genotypes for about three fifths of the 666 donors, treating that subset as a discovery cohort. All discovery cohort repertoires had been generated using a single sequencing platform. Both class I and class II loci were covered by HLA typing, at four-digit resolution. Typing coverage varied by locus: roughly 629-630 donors for A, B, C, DRB1 and DQB1; roughly 520 for DQA1; approximately 570 for DPA1; around 490 for DPB1. Roughly 5 DR-DQ haplotypes were treated as single units for association and clustering because of strong linkage in the cohort. Across around 400 genotyped donors of the cohort, an average of roughly 200,000 unique TCR beta nucleotide sequences per donor were sequenced, and approximately 17% of those sequences were non-productive. On the study overall, not on this receptor specifically: Correlated functional status among segregating V segments might be attributable to linkage disequilibrium, but an unknown experimental factor could not be ruled out. Immune exposure information for the cohort was limited to CMV serostatus. In an earlier analysis of some 550 of the donors, most TCR beta V segments were observed in productive rearrangements about 87% or about 30% of the time, broadly matching IMGT annotations. In a later genetic analysis, a missense DCLRE1C variant was associated with V-gene and J-gene trimming of TCR beta chains, and the association was replicated in an independent cohort. The cohort was sequenced for TCR beta chains only, and without alpha or paired-chain data the features that could be detected were limited. Because some donors lacked HLA typing at each locus, the association tests relied only on the typed subset. A later analysis found that HLA-associated TCR beta chains were more clonally expanded and had lower generation probabilities than equally common non-associated chains. A later analysis reported that several top co-occurrence clusters appeared linked to parvovirus B19, influenza, CMV and Epstein-Barr virus. The classifier was reported to diagnose cytomegalovirus status with high specificity and sensitivity in both the original cohort and the validation cohort. A later genetic analysis reported fewer N-insertions in productive TCRs among donors in an Asian-associated ancestry cluster than the roughly 620-donor mean. In a later analysis, TCR association rates were found to vary across HLA loci, with the most associated TCRs seen for DRB1 alleles and the fewest for HLA-C alleles. A further reported finding was that TCR beta sequences accurately predicted the HLA-A and HLA-B alleles for most subjects in the first cohort. Most TCR sequences were observed very rarely across donors, whereas some public TCRs were present in many individuals. The study gave a list of under 200 TCR beta chains associated with cytomegalovirus. In a later analysis, most CMV-associated TCR beta chains were found to appear HLA-restricted, with HLA associations seemingly driven largely by CMV exposure. When HLA alleles, especially DR and DQ, strongly co-occurred, attributing TCR associations to individual alleles was difficult. Because the 87-base-pair reads could not distinguish some IMGT-functional V segments, including TRBV6-2 and TRBV6-3, those segments were excluded. A cluster of highly shared sequence variants was judged likely to be a technical artifact of the sequencing pipeline. It was suggested by the authors that the approach could potentially be generalized to other disease states and immunological phenotypes. At a false discovery rate of 0.05, a later analysis linked 16,000 or so TCR beta sequences to specific HLA alleles. The earlier analysis of fewer than 750 of the donors excluded approximately 15 rarely observed V segments, including chromosome 9 orphons, because counts were too low. In vitro tests confirmed that a few of the cytomegalovirus-associated TCR beta chains recognize cytomegalovirus antigens. Presence/absence analyses assumed roughly uniform sequencing depth across donors, an assumption that may not hold.

In regard to this clone: No cognate antigen has been identified for it. Base qualities are not recorded, but no much larger clone differs from it by a single base.

Libraries were made using the immunoSEQ multiplex PCR assay. For the multiplex PCR, a mixture combining 60 forward primers for TCR Vbeta segments and 13 reverse primers for TCR Jbeta segments was used. The CDR3 region of rearranged TCR beta genes was amplified from genomic DNA by a multiplex PCR assay. The amplified TCR beta libraries were sequenced on the Illumina HiSeq System as 87-base-pair reads. The source study handled its data this way. A later analysis counted about 82 million unique TCR beta chains across the 640 or so repertoires, and some 12 million of these chains were shared by at least two donors. A nearest-neighbor algorithm error-corrected the raw reads and collapsed the reads into unique sequences, merging closely related sequences to remove PCR and sequencing errors. Alignment of CDR3 sequences to IMGT reference sequences was used to assign V, D and J gene segments. For a sequence to be retained, at least a six-nucleotide match to both a V gene segment and a J gene segment was required. Rearrangements were classified as productive when the CDR3 lacked stop codons and remained in frame with V and J, and all other rearrangements were classified as non-productive. CDR3 was defined according to IMGT convention as the region running from the second conserved V-encoded cysteine to the conserved J-encoded phenylalanine. Sequences without an unambiguous match to a single V gene segment were excluded from the earlier analysis of 450 to 650 of the donors. An earlier analysis of 450 to 650 of the donors called V segments functional above 56.7% productive rearrangements and segregating when the between-donor standard deviation exceeded 5%. A statistical classification framework was built for diagnosing cytomegalovirus status from the catalog of TCR beta chain sequences. In a later analysis, V and J genes were assigned by comparing TCR nucleotide sequences against IMGT/GENE-DB human TR gene sequences. The TCRdist pipeline was used in a later analysis to assign CDR3 sequences and most-parsimonious VDJ recombination scenarios. In a later analysis, each TCR beta chain was defined by its CDR3 amino acid sequence together with its V-gene family, and reads without a unique V-gene family were excluded. A later analysis removed roughly 590 highly shared, low-generation-probability nucleotide sequences to deal with suspected cross-contamination and a sequencing artifact. In a later analysis, a clonal expansion index was calculated for each public chain from normalized within-repertoire ranks of inferred template counts. Generation probabilities in a later analysis came from a VDJ recombination model fitted to out-of-frame rearrangements, and those results were checked against IGoR. In a later analysis, hypergeometric tests were used to score TCR-TCR, TCR-HLA and TCR-CMV co-occurrence, with a repertoire-size bias correction applied to TCR pairs. To estimate false discovery rates, a later analysis permuted the HLA or CMV assignments 20 times. In a later analysis, co-occurring TCRs were grouped using DBSCAN, and TCRdist sequence similarity was added for clustering within HLA-allele-positive subsets. Repertoires with fewer than 30,000 or more than 120,000 public chains, plus five repertoires with anomalous nucleotide sharing, were excluded from co-occurrence clustering. Entries here come from immuneACCESS through TCRdb and include only in-frame sequences with V and J called. Some clones fail to appear in such tables; in the studies checked, an unresolved V gene covers under half of the shortfall, and the cause of the remainder is unknown. D and trimming come from the DNA, and the V and J calls and clone size come from that table. This sample comprises 150,000 to 200,000 clones, around four fifths of them detected only once. The top ten hold approximately 2% of the sample.

The cohort consisted of more than 650 healthy bone marrow donors. At the time of sampling, all cohort members were nominally healthy, though unrecorded immune exposures were likely present. The donor was CMV seronegative and was included in the group of under 450 seronegative cohort members. Each donor provided a peripheral blood sample, and peripheral blood mononuclear cells were used for TCR beta sequencing. Genomic DNA extraction from the blood cell samples was performed with the Qiagen DNeasy Blood Extraction Kit. The CDR3 sequence holds 14 residues, the cysteine and phenylalanine included. Kept here is only the CDR3 DNA, which spans 42 bases and is read in frame from base 1. V loses 3 bases at its end and J loses 4 bases; junction bases beyond the gene matches: 4. The germline V gene encodes CDR1 KGHSH and CDR2 LQKENI.

The sample consisted of PBMCs. The rearrangement joined TRBV18 to TRBJ2-7; 9 central bases correspond to TRBD1. This sequence originates from a man aged 18 to 30 in good health and CMV-seronegative. The sequence in DNA is TGTGCCAGCTCACCCAGGACAGGGGAATACGAGCAGTACTTC. This encodes CASSPRTGEYEQYF.